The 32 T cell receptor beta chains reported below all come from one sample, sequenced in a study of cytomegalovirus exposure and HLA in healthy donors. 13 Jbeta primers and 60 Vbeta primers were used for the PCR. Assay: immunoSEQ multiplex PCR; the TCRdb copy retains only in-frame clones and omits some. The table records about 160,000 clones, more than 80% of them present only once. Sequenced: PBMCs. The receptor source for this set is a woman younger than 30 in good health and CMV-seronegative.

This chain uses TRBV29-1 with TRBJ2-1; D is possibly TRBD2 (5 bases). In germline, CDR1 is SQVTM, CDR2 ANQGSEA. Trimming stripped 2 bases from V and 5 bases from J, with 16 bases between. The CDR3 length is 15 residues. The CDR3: CSVEKSALGDNEQFF. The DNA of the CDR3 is TGCAGCGTTGAAAAGTCAGCCCTCGGGGACAATGAGCAGTTCTTC.

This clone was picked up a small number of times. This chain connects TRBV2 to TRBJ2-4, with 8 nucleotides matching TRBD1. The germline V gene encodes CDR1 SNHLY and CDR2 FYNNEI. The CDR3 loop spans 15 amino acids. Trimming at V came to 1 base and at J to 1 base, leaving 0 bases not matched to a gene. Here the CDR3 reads CASSEDRGAKNIQYF. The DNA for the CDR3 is TGTGCCAGCAGTGAAGACAGGGGGGCCAAAAACATTCAGTACTTC.

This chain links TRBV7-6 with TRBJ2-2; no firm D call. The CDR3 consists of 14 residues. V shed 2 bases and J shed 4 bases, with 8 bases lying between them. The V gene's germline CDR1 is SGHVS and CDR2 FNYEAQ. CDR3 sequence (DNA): TGTGCCAGCAGCTTATATTTCGGCACCGGGGAGCTGTTTTTT. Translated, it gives CASSLYFGTGELFF.

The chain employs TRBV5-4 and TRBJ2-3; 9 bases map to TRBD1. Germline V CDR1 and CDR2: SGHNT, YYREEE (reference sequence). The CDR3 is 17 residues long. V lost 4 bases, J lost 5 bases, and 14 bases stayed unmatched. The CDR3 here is CASSVGQGVIAGDTQYF. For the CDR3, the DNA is TGTGCCAGCAGCGTGGGACAGGGTGTAATAGCTGGAGATACGCAGTATTTT.

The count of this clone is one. CDR3 coding DNA: TGTGCCAGCAGTGAGAGGACTAGCGGCAACTACGAGCAGTACTTC. It encodes CASSERTSGNYEQYF. This chain joins TRBV2 and TRBJ2-7, with 10 positions matching TRBD2. The germline CDR1 and CDR2 sequences are SNHLY and FYNNEI. V lost 3 bases to trimming and J lost 3 bases; unmatched junction nucleotides: 5. This CDR3 is 15 amino acids long.

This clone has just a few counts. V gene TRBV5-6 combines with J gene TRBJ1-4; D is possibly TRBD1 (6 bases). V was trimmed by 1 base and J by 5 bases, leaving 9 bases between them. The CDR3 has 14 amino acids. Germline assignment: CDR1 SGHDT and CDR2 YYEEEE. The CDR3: CASSLKGGNEKLFF. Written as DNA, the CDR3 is TGTGCCAGCAGCTTGAAGGGGGGGAATGAAAAACTGTTTTTT.

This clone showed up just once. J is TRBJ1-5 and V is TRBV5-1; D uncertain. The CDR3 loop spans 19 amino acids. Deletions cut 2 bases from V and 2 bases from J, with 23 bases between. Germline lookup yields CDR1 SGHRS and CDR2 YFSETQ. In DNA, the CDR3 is TGCGCCAGCAGCTTTTTCCGGCCGCGAGACATTTCCGGCAATCAGCCCCAGCATTTT. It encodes CASSFFRPRDISGNQPQHF.

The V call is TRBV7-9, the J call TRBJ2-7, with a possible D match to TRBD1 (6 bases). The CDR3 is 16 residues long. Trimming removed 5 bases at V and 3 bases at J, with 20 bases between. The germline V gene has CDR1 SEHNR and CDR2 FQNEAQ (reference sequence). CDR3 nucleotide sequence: TGTGCCAGCAGCCTCGAACCCTGGCAGGGGAGCTACGAGCAGTACTTC. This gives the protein CASSLEPWQGSYEQYF.

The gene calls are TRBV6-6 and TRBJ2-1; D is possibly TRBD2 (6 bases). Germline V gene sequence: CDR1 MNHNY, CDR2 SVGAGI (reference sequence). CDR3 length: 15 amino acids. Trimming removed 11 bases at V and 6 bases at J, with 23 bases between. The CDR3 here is CAGGDPASRGNEQFF. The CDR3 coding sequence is TGTGCCGGCGGGGACCCAGCCTCGAGGGGCAATGAGCAGTTCTTC.

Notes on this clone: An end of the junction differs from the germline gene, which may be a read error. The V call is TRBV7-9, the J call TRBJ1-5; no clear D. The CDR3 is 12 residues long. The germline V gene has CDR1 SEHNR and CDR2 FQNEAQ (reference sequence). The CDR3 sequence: CSSSFDFQPQHF. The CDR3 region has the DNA TGTTCCAGCAGCTTTGACTTTCAGCCCCAGCATTTT.

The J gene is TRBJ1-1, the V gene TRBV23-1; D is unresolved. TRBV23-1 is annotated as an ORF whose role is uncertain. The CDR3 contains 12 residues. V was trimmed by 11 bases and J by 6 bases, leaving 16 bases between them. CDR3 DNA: TGCGCCGCCTCCACCGGAGGGCCTGAAGCTTTCTTT. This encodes CAASTGGPEAFF.

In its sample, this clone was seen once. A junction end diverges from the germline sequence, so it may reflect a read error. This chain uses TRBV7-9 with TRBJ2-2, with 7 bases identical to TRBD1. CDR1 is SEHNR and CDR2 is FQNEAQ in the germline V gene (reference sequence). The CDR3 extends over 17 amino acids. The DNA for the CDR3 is TGTTCCAGCAGCTTAGTTGGACAGGTCCCGAACACCGGGGAGCTGTTTTTT. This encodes CSSSLVGQVPNTGELFF. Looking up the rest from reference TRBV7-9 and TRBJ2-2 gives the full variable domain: DTGVSQNPRHKITKRGQNVTFRCDPISEHNRLYWYRQTLGQGPEFLTYFQNEAQLEKSRLLSDRFSAERPKGSFSTLEIQRTEQGDSAMYLCSSSLVGQVPNTGELFFGEGSRLTVL.

The CDR3 nucleotides are TGCGCCAGCAGCCCCCTTGCAACTAATGAAAAACTGTTTTTT. This encodes CASSPLATNEKLFF. The rearrangement links TRBV5-1 to TRBJ1-4, with no clear D. This CDR3 comprises 14 residues. The germline gives CDR1 SGHRS, CDR2 YFSETQ. V lost 4 bases, J lost 0 bases, and 7 bases lay in between. The entire variable domain, with the rest obtained from reference TRBV5-1 and TRBJ1-4, is as follows: KAGVTQTPRYLIKTRGQQVTLSCSPISGHRSVSWYQQTPGQGLQFLFEYFSETQRNKGNFPGRFSGRQFSNSRSEMNVSTLELGDSALYLCASSPLATNEKLFFGSGTQLSVL.

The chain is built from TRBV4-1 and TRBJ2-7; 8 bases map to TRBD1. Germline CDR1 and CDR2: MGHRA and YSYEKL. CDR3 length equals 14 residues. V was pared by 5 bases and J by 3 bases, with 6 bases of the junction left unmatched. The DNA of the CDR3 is TGCGCCAGCAGCGCTCGGGACAGGAGCTACGAGCAGTACTTC. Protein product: CASSARDRSYEQYF.

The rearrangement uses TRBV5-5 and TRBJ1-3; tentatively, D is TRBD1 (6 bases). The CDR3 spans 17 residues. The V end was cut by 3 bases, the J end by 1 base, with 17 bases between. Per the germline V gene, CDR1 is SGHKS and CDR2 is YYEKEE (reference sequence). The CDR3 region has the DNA TGTGCCAGCAGCTCACAGGGCCGCCCAATATCTGGAAACACCATATATTTT. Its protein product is CASSSQGRPISGNTIYF.

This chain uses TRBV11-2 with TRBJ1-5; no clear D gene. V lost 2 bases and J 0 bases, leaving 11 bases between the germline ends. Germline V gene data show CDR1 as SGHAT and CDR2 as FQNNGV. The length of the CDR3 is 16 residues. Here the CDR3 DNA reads TGTGCCAGCAGCTTACAACCCCGACATAGCAATCAGCCCCAGCATTTT. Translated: CASSLQPRHSNQPQHF. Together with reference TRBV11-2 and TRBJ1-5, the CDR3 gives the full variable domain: EAGVAQSPRYKIIEKRQSVAFWCNPISGHATLYWYQQILGQGPKLLIQFQNNGVVDDSQLPKDRFSAERLKGVDSTLKIQPAKLEDSAVYLCASSLQPRHSNQPQHFGDGTRLSIL.

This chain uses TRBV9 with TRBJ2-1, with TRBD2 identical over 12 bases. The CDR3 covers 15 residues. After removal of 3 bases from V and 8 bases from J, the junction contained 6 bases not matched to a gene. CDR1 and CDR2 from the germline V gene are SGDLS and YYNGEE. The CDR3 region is CASSATSGRTDEQFF. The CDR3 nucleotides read TGTGCCAGCAGCGCAACTAGCGGGAGGACAGATGAGCAGTTCTTC.

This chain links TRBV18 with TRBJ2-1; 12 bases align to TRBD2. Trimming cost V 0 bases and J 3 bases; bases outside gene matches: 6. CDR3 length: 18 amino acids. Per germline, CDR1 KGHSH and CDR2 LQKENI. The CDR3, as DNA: TGTGCCAGCTCACCACCGTCTAGCGGGAGGGGCATCTACAATGAGCAGTTCTTC. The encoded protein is CASSPPSSGRGIYNEQFF.

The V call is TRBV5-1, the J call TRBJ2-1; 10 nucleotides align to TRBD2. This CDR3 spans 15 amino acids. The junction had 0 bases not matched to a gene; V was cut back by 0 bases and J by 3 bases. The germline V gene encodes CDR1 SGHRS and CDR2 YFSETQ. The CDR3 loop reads CASSLGTSGYNEQFF. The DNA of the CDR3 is TGCGCCAGCAGCTTGGGGACTAGCGGCTACAATGAGCAGTTCTTC.

The CDR3 spells CSGGGIDTQYF. CDR3 in DNA: TGCAGCGGGGGGGGAATAGATACGCAGTATTTT. This sequence joins TRBV20-1 and TRBJ2-3; TRBD2 agrees at 8 bases. This CDR3 comprises 11 residues. The V gene's germline CDR1 is DFQATT and CDR2 SNEGSKA (reference sequence).

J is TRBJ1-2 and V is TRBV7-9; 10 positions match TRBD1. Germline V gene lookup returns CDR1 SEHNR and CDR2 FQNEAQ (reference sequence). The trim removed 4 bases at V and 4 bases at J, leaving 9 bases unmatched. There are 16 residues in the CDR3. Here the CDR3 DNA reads TGTGCCAGCAGCTGGATCCGGGACAGGGGCGCCTATGGCTACACCTTC. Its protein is CASSWIRDRGAYGYTF.

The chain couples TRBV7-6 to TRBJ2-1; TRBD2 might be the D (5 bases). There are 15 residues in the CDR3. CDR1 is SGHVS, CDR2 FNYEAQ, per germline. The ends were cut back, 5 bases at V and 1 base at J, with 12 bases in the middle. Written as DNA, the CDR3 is TGTGCCAGCAGCAGGACTCCCGGATCCTACAATGAGCAGTTCTTC. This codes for CASSRTPGSYNEQFF.

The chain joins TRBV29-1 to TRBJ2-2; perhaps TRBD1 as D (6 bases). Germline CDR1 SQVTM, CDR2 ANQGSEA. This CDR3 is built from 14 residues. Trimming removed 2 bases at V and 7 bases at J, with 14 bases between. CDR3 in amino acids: CSVERQGQVGELFF. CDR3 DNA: TGCAGCGTTGAAAGGCAGGGGCAGGTCGGGGAGCTGTTTTTT.

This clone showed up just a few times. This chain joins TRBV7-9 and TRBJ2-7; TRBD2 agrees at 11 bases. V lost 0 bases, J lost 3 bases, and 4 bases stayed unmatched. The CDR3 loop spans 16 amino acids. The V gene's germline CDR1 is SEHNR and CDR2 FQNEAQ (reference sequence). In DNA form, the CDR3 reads TGTGCCAGCAGCTTAGCGGCTAGCGGGGGGTACTACGAGCAGTACTTC. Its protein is CASSLAASGGYYEQYF. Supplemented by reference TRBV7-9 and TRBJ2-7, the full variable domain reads DTGVSQNPRHKITKRGQNVTFRCDPISEHNRLYWYRQTLGQGPEFLTYFQNEAQLEKSRLLSDRFSAERPKGSFSTLEIQRTEQGDSAMYLCASSLAASGGYYEQYFGPGTRLTVT.

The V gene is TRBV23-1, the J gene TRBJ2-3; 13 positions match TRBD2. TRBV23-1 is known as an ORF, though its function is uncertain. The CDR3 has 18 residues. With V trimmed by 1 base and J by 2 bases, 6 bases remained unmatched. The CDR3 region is CASSQYVLAGGFTDTQYF. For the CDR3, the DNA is TGCGCCAGCAGTCAATATGTACTAGCGGGAGGGTTCACAGATACGCAGTATTTT.

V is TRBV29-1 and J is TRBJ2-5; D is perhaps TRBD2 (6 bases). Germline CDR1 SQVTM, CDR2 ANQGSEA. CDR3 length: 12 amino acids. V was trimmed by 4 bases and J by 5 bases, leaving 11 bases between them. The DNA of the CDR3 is TGCAGCGTTGGGACTATTAGGGAGACCCAGTACTTC. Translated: CSVGTIRETQYF. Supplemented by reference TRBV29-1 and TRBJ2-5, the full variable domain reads SAVISQKPSRDICQRGTSLTIQCQVDSQVTMMFWYRQQPGQSLTLIATANQGSEATYESGFVIDKFPISRPNLTFSTLTVSNMSPEDSSIYLCSVGTIRETQYFGPGTRLLVL.

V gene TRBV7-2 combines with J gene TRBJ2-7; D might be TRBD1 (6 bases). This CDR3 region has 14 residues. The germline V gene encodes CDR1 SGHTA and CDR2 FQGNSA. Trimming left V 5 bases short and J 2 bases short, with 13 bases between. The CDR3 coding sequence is TGTGCCAGCAGCGGAGAGGGGGTCACCTACGAGCAGTACTTC. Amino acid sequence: CASSGEGVTYEQYF.

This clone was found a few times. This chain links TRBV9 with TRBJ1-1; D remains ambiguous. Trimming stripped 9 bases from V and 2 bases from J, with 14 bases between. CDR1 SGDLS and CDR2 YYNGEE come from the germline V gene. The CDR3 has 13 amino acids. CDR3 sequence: CATAAQSNTEAFF. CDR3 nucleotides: TGTGCCACCGCGGCCCAGAGTAACACTGAAGCTTTCTTT.

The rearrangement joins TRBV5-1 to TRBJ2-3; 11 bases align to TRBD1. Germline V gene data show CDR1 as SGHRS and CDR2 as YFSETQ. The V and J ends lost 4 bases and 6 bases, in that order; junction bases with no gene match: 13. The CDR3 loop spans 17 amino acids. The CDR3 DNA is TGCGCCAGCAGCCTCGATGAGGGGACAGGGGGTTATGATACGCAGTATTTT. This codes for CASSLDEGTGGYDTQYF.

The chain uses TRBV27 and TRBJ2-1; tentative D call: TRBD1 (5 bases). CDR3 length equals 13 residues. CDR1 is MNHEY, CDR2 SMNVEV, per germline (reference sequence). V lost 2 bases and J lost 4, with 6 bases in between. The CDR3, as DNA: TGTGCCAGCAGTTTACCAGGGTACAATGAGCAGTTCTTC. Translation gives CASSLPGYNEQFF.

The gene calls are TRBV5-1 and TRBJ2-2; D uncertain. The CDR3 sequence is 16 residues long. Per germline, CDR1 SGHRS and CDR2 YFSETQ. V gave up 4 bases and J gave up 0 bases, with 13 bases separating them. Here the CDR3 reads CASSIDWPSNTGELFF. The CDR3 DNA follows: TGCGCCAGCAGCATAGACTGGCCTTCGAACACCGGGGAGCTGTTTTTT.

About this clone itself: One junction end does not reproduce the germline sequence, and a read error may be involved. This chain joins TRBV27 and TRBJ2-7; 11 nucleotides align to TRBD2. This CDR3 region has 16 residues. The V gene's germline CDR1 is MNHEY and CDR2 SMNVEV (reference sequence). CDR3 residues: CVSSTPSGRYSYEQYF. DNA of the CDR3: TGTGTCAGCAGTACTCCTAGCGGGAGGTACTCCTACGAGCAGTACTTC.